This T cell receptor (beta chain) was identified during a study of T cell responses to AZD1222 COVID-19 vaccine. Study details: Investigators merged groups given second doses at roughly 4 or roughly 12 weeks.

Study-wide points: Close to half of all spike-specific TCRs reportedly target regions of the variants that are unmutated.

The germline V gene encodes CDR1 MNHEY and CDR2 SVGAGI. J was trimmed by 4 bases and V by 6 bases; bases with no gene match: 0. The CDR3 runs to 12 residues. Worth noting for this clone: Its matching antigen is unknown.

The repertoire was sequenced with immunoSEQ multiplex PCR; TCRdb's copy has only in-frame clones and lacks some. The data contain over 150,000 clones, roughly 90% of them singletons. The sequence was obtained from an adult in good health. This chain links TRBV6-5 with TRBJ1-1; 9 nucleotides agree with TRBD1. The specimen was peripheral blood, collected on day 0 of AZD1222 vaccination. DNA for the CDR3: TGTGCCAGCAGACAGGGGGCCACTGAAGCTTTCTTT. It specifies CASRQGATEAFF.